This T cell receptor (beta chain) was sequenced in a study of response to subunit inactivated influenza vaccine. Findings and caveats of the study: Each seasonal influenza vaccination recruits few new T cells, the authors suggested.

MiXCR, run by TCRdb on the RT-PCR reads, gives a single entry per CDR3 protein. The table lists some 160,000 distinct CDR3 sequences, approximately 11% of them singletons. This clonotype occurred many times. Its specificity is not known. The CDR3 is 13 amino acids. The V end lost 5 bases, the J end lost 4 bases, and 9 bases lay between the germline ends. The genes are TRBV12-3 or TRBV12-4 and TRBJ1-3, with D possibly being TRBD1 (5 bases). Sequencing used non-naive T cells sorted from PBMCs, obtained roughly 46 days after vaccination. The receptor was derived from a man aged 50-60 years who received an inactivated influenza vaccine. The CDR3 loop is CASSAQGGNTIYF. The DNA of the CDR3 is TGTGCCAGCAGTGCTCAGGGAGGAAACACCATATATTTT.